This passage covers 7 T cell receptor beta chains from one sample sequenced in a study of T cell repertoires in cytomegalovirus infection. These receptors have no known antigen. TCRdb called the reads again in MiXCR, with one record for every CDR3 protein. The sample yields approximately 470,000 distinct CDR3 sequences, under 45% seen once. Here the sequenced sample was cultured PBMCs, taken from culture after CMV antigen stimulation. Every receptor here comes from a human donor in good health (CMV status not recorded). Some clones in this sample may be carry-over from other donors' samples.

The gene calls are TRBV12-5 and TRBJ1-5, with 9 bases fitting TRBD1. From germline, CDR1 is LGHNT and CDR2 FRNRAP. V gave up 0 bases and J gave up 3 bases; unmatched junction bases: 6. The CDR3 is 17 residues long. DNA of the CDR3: TGTGCTAGTGGTTTGGTCCTCGGGACAGGGATCAATCAGCCCCAGCATTTT. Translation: CASGLVLGTGINQPQHF.

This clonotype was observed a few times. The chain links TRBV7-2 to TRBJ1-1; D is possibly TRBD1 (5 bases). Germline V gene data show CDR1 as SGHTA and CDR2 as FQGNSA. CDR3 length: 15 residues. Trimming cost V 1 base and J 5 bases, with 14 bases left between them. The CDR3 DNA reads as TGTGCCAGCAGCTTAGAAAGGGGACGGTTTACTGAAGCTTTCTTT. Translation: CASSLERGRFTEAFF.

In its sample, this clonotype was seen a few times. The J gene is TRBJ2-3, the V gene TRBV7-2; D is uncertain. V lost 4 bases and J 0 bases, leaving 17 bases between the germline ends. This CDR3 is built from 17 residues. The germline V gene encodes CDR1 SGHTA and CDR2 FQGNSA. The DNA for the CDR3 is TGTGCCAGCAGCTACCCCCCGGACCGATCTAGCACAGATACGCAGTATTTT. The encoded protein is CASSYPPDRSSTDTQYF.

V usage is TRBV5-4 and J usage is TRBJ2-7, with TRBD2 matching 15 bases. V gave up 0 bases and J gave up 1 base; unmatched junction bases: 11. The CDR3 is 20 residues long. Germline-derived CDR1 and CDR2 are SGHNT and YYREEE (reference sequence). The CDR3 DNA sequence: TGTGCCAGCAGCTTGGGGACTAGCGGGAGGGCCCGGTTAGGATCCTACGAGCAGTACTTC. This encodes CASSLGTSGRARLGSYEQYF. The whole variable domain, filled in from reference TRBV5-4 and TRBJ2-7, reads ETGVTQSPTHLIKTRGQQVTLRCSSQSGHNTVSWYQQALGQGPQFIFQYYREEENGRGNFPPRFSGLQFPNYSSELNVNALELDDSALYLCASSLGTSGRARLGSYEQYFGPGTRLTVT.

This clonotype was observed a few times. CDR3 region: CASSFGAATFQETQYF. CDR3 nucleotide sequence: TGTGCCAGCAGCTTTGGGGCAGCCACCTTTCAAGAGACCCAGTACTTC. V usage is TRBV11-2 and J usage is TRBJ2-5; D is possibly TRBD1 (5 bases). This CDR3 is 16 amino acids long. Germline CDR1 is SGHAT and CDR2 is FQNNGV. Trimming removed 3 bases at V and 2 bases at J, with 16 bases between. Using reference TRBV11-2 and TRBJ2-5 for the parts outside the CDR3, the full variable domain is EAGVAQSPRYKIIEKRQSVAFWCNPISGHATLYWYQQILGQGPKLLIQFQNNGVVDDSQLPKDRFSAERLKGVDSTLKIQPAKLEDSAVYLCASSFGAATFQETQYFGPGTRLLVL.

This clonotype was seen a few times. The CDR3 sequence is CASSLASGINTGELFF. CDR3 in DNA: TGTGCCAGCAGCTTAGCTAGCGGGATTAACACCGGGGAGCTGTTTTTT. The V gene is TRBV7-2, the J gene TRBJ2-2; TRBD2 matches at 8 bases. J lost 2 bases, V lost 0 bases, and 2 bases had no gene match. The germline gives CDR1 SGHTA, CDR2 FQGNSA. This CDR3 is 16 amino acids long.

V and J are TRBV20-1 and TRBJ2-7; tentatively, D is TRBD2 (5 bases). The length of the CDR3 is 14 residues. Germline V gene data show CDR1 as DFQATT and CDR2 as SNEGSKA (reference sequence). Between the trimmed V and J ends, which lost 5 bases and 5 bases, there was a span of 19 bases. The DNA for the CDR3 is TGCAGTGCTGATCCGGGATCAGGAATCAACGAGCAGTACTTC. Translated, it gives CSADPGSGINEQYF.